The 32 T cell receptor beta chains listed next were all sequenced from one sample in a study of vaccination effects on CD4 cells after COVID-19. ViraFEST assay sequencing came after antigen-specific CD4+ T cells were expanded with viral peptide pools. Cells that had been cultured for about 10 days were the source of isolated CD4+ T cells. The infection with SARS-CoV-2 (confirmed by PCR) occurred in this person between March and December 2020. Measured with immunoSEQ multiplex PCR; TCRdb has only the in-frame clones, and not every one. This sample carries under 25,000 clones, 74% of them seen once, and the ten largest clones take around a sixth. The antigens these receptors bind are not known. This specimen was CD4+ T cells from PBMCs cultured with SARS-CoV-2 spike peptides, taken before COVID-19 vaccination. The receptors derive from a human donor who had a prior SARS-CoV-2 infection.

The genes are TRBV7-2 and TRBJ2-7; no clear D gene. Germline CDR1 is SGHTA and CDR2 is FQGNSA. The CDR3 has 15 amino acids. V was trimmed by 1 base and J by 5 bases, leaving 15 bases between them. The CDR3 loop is CASSLVSVDGHEQYF. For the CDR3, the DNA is TGTGCCAGCAGCTTAGTATCGGTGGACGGTCACGAGCAGTACTTC.

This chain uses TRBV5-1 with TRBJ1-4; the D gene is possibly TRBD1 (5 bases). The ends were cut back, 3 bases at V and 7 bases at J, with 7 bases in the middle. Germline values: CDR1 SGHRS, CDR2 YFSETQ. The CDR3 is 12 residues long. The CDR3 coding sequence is TGCGCCAGCAGCTCGCAGGGTGAAAAACTGTTTTTT. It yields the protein CASSSQGEKLFF.

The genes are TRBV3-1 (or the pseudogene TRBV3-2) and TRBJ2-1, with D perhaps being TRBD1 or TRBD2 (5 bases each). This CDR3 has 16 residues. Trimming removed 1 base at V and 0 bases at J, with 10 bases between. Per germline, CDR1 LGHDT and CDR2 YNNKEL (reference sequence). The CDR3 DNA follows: TGTGCCAGCAGCCAAGGGGTTGGGGGCTCCTACAATGAGCAGTTCTTC. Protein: CASSQGVGGSYNEQFF.

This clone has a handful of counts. CDR3: CASGLDDREQFF. The CDR3 bases are TGTGCTAGTGGTTTGGACGACAGGGAGCAGTTCTTC. The chain recombines TRBV12-5 with TRBJ2-1, with D perhaps TRBD1 (6 bases). The CDR3 is 12 residues long. The germline gives CDR1 LGHNT, CDR2 FRNRAP. Trimming took 1 base from V and 10 from J, leaving 8 bases between them.

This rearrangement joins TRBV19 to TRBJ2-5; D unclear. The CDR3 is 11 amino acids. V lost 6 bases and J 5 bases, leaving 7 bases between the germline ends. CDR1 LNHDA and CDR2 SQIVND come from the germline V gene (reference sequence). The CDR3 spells CASRIWETQYF. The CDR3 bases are TGTGCCAGTAGAATTTGGGAGACCCAGTACTTC.

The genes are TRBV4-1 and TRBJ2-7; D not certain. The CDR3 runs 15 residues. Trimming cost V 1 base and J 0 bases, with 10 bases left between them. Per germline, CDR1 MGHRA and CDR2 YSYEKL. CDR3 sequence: CASSQAPTDSYEQYF. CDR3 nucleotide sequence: TGCGCCAGCAGCCAAGCCCCCACAGACTCCTACGAGCAGTACTTC.

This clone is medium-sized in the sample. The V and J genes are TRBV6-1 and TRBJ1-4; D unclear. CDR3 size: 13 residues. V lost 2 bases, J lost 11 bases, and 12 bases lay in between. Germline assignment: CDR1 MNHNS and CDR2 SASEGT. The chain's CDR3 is CASSESQPFKLFF. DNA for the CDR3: TGTGCCAGCAGTGAATCTCAACCGTTTAAACTGTTTTTT.

CDR3 sequence: CASSPWGGQNTEAFF. CDR3 DNA: TGTGCCAGCTCACCTTGGGGGGGTCAGAACACTGAAGCTTTCTTT. The chain links TRBV18 to TRBJ1-1, with D tentatively TRBD1 (5 bases). Trimming left V 3 bases short and J 1 base short, with 12 bases between. Germline V gene lookup returns CDR1 KGHSH and CDR2 LQKENI. The CDR3 extends over 15 amino acids.

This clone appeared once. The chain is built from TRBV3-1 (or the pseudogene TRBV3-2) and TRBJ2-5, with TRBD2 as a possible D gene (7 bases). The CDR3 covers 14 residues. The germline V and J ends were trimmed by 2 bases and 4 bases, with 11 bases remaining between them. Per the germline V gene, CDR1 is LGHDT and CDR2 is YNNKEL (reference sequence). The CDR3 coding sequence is TGTGCCAGCAGCCAAAGGGGGGGCCGAGAGACCCAGTACTTC. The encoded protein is CASSQRGGRETQYF.

The CDR3 nucleotides read TGTGCCAGCAGCTTAATCGCAGGGGGCGTCACCGGGGAGCTGTTTTTT. It translates to CASSLIAGGVTGELFF. The chain employs TRBV7-3 and TRBJ2-2, with TRBD1 matching over 8 bases. CDR1 is SGHTA and CDR2 is FQGTGA in the germline V gene. V lost 1 base, J lost 4 bases, and 5 bases stayed unmatched. The CDR3 runs 16 residues. The full variable domain, its missing parts supplied by reference TRBV7-3 and TRBJ2-2, is GAGVSQTPSNKVTEKGKYVELRCDPISGHTALYWYRQSLGQGPEFLIYFQGTGAADDSGLPNDRFFAVRPEGSVSTLKIQRTERGDSAVYLCASSLIAGGVTGELFFGEGSRLTVL.

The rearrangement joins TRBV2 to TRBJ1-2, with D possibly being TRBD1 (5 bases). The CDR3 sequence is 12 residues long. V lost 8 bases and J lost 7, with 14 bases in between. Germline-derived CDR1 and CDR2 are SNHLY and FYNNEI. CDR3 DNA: TGTGCCAGCTCGGGGACGCTATTTGGCTACACCTTC. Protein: CASSGTLFGYTF. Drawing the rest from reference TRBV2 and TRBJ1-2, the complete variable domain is EPEVTQTPSHQVTQMGQEVILRCVPISNHLYFYWYRQILGQKVEFLVSFYNNEISEKSEIFDDQFSVERPDGSNFTLKIRSTKLEDSAMYFCASSGTLFGYTFGSGTRLTVV.

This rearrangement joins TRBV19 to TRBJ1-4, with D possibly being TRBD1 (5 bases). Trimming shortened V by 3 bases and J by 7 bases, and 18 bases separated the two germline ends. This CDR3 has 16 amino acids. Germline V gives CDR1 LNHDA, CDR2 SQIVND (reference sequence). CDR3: CASSMGIGASSEKLFF. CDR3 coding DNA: TGTGCCAGTAGTATGGGGATCGGGGCCTCTAGTGAAAAACTGTTTTTT.

In nucleotides, the CDR3 is TGTGCCAGCAGCCAAGCCGGGACAGGGGTCACAGATACGCAGTATTTT. It encodes CASSQAGTGVTDTQYF. The chain recombines TRBV14 with TRBJ2-3; TRBD1 aligns across 10 bases. CDR3 size: 16 residues. The germline V gene encodes CDR1 SGHDN and CDR2 FVKESK. Unmatched junction bases numbered 3, after V lost 1 base and J lost 2 bases. Drawing the rest from reference TRBV14 and TRBJ2-3, the complete variable domain is EAGVTQFPSHSVIEKGQTVTLRCDPISGHDNLYWYRRVMGKEIKFLLHFVKESKQDESGMPNNRFLAERTGGTYSTLKVQPAELEDSGVYFCASSQAGTGVTDTQYFGPGTRLTVL.

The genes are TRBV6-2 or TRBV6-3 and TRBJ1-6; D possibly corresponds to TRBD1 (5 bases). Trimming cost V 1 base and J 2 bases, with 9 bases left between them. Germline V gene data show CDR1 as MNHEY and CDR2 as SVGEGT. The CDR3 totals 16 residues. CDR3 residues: CASSYYPGAYNSPLHF. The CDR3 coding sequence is TGTGCCAGCAGTTACTATCCGGGGGCCTATAATTCACCCCTCCACTTT.

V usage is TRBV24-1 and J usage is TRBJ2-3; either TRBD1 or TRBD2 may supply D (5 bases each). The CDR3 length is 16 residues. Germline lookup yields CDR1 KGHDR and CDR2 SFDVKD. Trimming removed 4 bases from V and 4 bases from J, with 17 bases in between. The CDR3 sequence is CATSDPKEGLPDTQYF. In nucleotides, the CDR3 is TGTGCCACCAGTGACCCTAAAGAGGGGCTACCAGATACGCAGTATTTT.

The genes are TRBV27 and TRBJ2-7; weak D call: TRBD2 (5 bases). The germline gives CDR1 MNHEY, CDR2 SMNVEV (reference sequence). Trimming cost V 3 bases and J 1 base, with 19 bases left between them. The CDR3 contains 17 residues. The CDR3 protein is CASSLTGFELGSYEQYF. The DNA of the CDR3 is TGTGCCAGCAGTTTGACGGGATTCGAGCTTGGATCCTACGAGCAGTACTTC.

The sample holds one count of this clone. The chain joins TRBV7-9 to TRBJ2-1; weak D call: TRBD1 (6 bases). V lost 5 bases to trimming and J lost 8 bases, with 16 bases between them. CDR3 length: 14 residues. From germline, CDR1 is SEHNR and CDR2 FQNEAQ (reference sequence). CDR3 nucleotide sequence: TGTGCCAGCAGCCCCGGACAGTTCGCCTATGAGCAGTTCTTC. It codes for CASSPGQFAYEQFF.

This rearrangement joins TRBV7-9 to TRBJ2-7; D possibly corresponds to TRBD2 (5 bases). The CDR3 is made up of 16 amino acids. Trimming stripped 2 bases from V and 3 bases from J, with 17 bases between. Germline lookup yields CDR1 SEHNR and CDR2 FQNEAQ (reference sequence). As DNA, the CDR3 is TGTGCCAGCAGCTTACCTCTAGCTCCCCTCTTCTACGAGCAGTACTTC. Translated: CASSLPLAPLFYEQYF.

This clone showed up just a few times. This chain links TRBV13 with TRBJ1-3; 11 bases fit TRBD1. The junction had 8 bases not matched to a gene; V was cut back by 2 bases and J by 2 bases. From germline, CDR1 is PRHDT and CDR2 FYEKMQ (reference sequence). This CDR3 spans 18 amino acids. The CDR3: CASSLRDRGYSAGNTIYF. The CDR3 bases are TGTGCCAGCAGCTTAAGGGACAGGGGGTATTCCGCTGGAAACACCATATATTTT.

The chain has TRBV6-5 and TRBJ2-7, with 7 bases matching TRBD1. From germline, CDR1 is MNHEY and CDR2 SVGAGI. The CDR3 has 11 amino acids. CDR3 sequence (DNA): TGTGCGGTGGCAGGGGGCTACGAGCAGTACTTC. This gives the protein CAVAGGYEQYF.

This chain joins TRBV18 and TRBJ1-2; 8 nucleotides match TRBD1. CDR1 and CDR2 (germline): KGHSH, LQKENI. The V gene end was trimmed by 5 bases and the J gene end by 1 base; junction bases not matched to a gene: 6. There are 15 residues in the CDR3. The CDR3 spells CASSTSTGGNYGYTF. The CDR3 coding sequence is TGTGCCAGCTCAACTAGTACAGGGGGTAACTATGGCTACACCTTC.

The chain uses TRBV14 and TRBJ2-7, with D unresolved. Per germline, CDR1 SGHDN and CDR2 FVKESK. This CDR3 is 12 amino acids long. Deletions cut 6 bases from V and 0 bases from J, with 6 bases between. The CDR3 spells CASSRTSYEQYF. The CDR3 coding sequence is TGTGCCAGCAGTCGTACCTCCTACGAGCAGTACTTC.

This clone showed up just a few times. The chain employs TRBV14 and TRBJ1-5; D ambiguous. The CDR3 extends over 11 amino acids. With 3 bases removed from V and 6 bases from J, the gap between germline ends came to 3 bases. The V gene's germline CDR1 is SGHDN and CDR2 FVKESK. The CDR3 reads CASSHGQPQHF. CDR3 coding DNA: TGTGCCAGCAGCCACGGTCAGCCCCAGCATTTT.

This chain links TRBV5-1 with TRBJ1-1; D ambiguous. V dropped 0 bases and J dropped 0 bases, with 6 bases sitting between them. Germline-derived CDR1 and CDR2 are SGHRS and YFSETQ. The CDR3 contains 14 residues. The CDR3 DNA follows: TGCGCCAGCAGCTTGGAGGGAGTGAACACTGAAGCTTTCTTT. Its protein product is CASSLEGVNTEAFF. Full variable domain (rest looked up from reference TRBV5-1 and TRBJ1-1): KAGVTQTPRYLIKTRGQQVTLSCSPISGHRSVSWYQQTPGQGLQFLFEYFSETQRNKGNFPGRFSGRQFSNSRSEMNVSTLELGDSALYLCASSLEGVNTEAFFGQGTRLTVV.

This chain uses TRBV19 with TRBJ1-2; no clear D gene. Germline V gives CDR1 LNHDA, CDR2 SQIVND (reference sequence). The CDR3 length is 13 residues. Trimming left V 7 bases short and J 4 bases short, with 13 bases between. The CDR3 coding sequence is TGTGCCAGTACACCAAGCCCGGGCTATGGCTACACCTTC. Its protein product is CASTPSPGYGYTF.

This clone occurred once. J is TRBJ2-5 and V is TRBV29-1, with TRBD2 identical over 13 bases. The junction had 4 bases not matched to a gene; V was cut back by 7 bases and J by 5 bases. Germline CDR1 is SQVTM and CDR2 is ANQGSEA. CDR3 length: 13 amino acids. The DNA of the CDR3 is TGCAGCGATAGGACTAGCGGGAGTGAGACCCAGTACTTC. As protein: CSDRTSGSETQYF. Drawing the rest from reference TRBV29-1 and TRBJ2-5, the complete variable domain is SAVISQKPSRDICQRGTSLTIQCQVDSQVTMMFWYRQQPGQSLTLIATANQGSEATYESGFVIDKFPISRPNLTFSTLTVSNMSPEDSSIYLCSDRTSGSETQYFGPGTRLLVL.

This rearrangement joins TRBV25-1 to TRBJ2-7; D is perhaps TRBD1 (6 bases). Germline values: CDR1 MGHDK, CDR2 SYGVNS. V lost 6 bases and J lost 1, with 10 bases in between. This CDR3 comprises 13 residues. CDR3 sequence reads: CASRTTGSYEQYF. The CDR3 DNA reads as TGTGCCAGCAGGACTACAGGGTCCTACGAGCAGTACTTC.

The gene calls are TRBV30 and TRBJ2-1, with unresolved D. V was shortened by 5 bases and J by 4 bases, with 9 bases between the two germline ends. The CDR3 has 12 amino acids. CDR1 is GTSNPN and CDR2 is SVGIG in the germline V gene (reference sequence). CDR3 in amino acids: CAWGLVYNEQFF. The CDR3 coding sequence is TGTGCCTGGGGGCTGGTGTACAATGAGCAGTTCTTC.

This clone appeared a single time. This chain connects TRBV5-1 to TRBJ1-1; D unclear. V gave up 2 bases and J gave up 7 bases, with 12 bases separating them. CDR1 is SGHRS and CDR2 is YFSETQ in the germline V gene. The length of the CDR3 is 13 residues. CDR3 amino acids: CASSFRSADEAFF. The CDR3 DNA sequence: TGCGCCAGCAGCTTTCGGTCGGCGGATGAAGCTTTCTTT.

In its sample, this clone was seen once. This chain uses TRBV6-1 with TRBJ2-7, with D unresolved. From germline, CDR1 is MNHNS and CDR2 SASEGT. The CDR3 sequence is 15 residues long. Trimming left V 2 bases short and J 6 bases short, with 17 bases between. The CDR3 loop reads CASSERDFDGPEQYF. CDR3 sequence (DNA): TGTGCCAGCAGTGAAAGGGATTTTGACGGGCCCGAGCAGTACTTC.

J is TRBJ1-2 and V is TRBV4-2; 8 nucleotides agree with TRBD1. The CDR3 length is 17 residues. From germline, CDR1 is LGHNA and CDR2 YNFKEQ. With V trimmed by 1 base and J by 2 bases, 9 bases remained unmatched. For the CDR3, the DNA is TGTGCCAGCAGCCAAGTTGCGGGGGACAGGATCAACTATGGCTACACCTTC. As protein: CASSQVAGDRINYGYTF.

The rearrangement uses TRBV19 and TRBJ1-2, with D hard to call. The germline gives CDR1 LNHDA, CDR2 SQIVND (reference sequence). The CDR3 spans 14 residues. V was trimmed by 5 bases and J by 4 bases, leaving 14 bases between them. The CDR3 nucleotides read TGTGCCAGTAGTTCTCTCAGAGGGTCCTATGGCTACACCTTC. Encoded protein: CASSSLRGSYGYTF.